This TCR beta chain was recovered during a study of T cells in Graves' hyperthyroidism and ophthalmopathy. There are 14 residues in the CDR3. In germline, CDR1 is SGHTA, CDR2 FQGNSA. The V end lost 4 bases, the J end lost 3 bases, and 11 bases lay between the germline ends. It was RNA transcripts that yielded the amplified TCR beta CDR3 regions. A first-round RT-PCR of the TCR CDR3 used the HTBI primer set. In TCRdb, the multiplex PCR reads were re-called with MiXCR into one record per CDR3 protein. In the table there are 190,000 or so distinct CDR3 sequences, 18% of which are singletons. Notes on this clonotype: Its cognate antigen is unknown.

Overall study results and limits: Ophthalmopathy onset followed model prediction by a median approximately six months. Stable hyperthyroidism was separated from ophthalmopathy by a model based on 13 V-J features. Researchers found most expanded thyroid clonotypes above 0.001 in blood as well.

The sample taken for sequencing was blood. This chain connects TRBV7-2 to TRBJ2-3, with D possibly TRBD2 on 5 matching bases. The sequence was obtained from a man in his forties with Graves' hyperthyroidism. CDR3 sequence: CASSYGLSTDTQYF. CDR3 DNA: TGTGCCAGCAGCTACGGACTCTCGACAGATACGCAGTATTTT.